Following are 19 T cell receptor beta chains from one sample sequenced in a study of monozygotic twins with inflammatory bowel disease. TCRdb reprocessed the 5' RACE reads and reports one entry per CDR3 protein, with no DNA. Its table lists roughly 200,000 distinct CDR3 sequences. Sample: blood. The receptors originated from a human donor with ulcerative colitis or Crohn's disease, or a healthy co-twin of an affected twin (not recorded which).

The chain uses TRBV27 and TRBJ2-2; the TCRdb D gene call, TRBD1, has no DNA to confirm it. The V gene's germline CDR1 is MNHEY and CDR2 SMNVEV (reference sequence). The CDR3 runs 17 residues. CDR3 amino acids: CASSLSWAGRATGELFF.

The V and J genes are TRBV20-1 and TRBJ1-5. Germline-derived CDR1 and CDR2 are DFQATT and SNEGSKA (reference sequence). The CDR3 covers 13 residues. The CDR3 region is CSARVTAGQPQHF.

CDR3 protein: CASSPPWAGWTDTQYF. V is TRBV28 and J is TRBJ2-3; TCRdb indicates TRBD1, and absent DNA this call remains unverified. CDR1 and CDR2 from the germline V gene are MDHEN and SYDVKM. The CDR3 contains 16 residues.

The CDR3 here is CASRAGSANTGELFF. The J gene is TRBJ2-2, the V gene TRBV6-1. CDR1 and CDR2 (germline): MNHNS, SASEGT. CDR3 length: 15 amino acids.

The V call is TRBV5-1, the J call TRBJ1-1. The CDR3 is 11 amino acids. Germline loops: CDR1 SGHRS, CDR2 YFSETQ. The chain's CDR3 is CASSTDLEAFF.

The chain carries TRBV27 and TRBJ1-1; the D call of TRBD1 rests on TCRdb alone, since no DNA is present to check it. Germline CDR1 is MNHEY and CDR2 is SMNVEV (reference sequence). The CDR3 sequence is 15 residues long. The CDR3 spells CASSSLQGLRTEAFF.

CDR3 in amino acids: CASSPGLAGTYEQYF. This chain joins TRBV7-2 and TRBJ2-7; the TRBD2 assignment by TCRdb is unverifiable without DNA. Germline-derived CDR1 and CDR2 are SGHTA and FQGNSA. The CDR3 loop spans 15 amino acids.

This chain uses TRBV5-1 with TRBJ2-2; TCRdb indicates TRBD1, and absent DNA this call remains unverified. Germline V lookup: CDR1 SGHRS, CDR2 YFSETQ. CDR3 length: 16 amino acids. The CDR3 is CASSLGIDRNTGELFF.

The rearrangement links TRBV7-1 to TRBJ2-1; TCRdb gives TRBD2 as the D gene, but with no DNA this cannot be confirmed. TRBV7-1 qualifies as an ORF whose function is uncertain. This CDR3 region has 15 residues. The CDR3: CASSSRTSAYNEQFF.

The V call is TRBV5-1, the J call TRBJ2-2; the TCRdb call, TRBD1, lacks DNA for checking. CDR3 length equals 14 residues. The germline gives CDR1 SGHRS, CDR2 YFSETQ. The CDR3 spells CASRPQGLTGELFF.

The chain's CDR3 is CASSRLGDTGELFF. V is TRBV4-2 and J is TRBJ2-2; TCRdb proposes TRBD2, but this gene call is untestable without DNA. The CDR3 loop spans 14 amino acids. Germline CDR1 LGHNA, CDR2 YNFKEQ.

V is TRBV6-5 and J is TRBJ2-5; the D call from TCRdb, TRBD1, cannot be confirmed without DNA. CDR1 is MNHEY and CDR2 is SVGAGI in the germline V gene. This CDR3 contains 16 residues. The chain's CDR3 is CASSYSQGGSQETQYF.

The chain recombines TRBV10-3 with TRBJ1-3; TCRdb's D call of TRBD1 is untestable without DNA. Germline V gives CDR1 ENHRY, CDR2 SYGVKD. The CDR3 runs 16 residues. CDR3 region: CAISEIPTGTGNTIYF.

J is TRBJ1-6 and V is TRBV9; TCRdb designates TRBD1, a call that cannot be tested without DNA. In germline, CDR1 is SGDLS, CDR2 YYNGEE. The CDR3 covers 16 residues. CDR3 in amino acids: CASSATGYGSGSPLHF.

The rearrangement links TRBV10-3 to TRBJ2-3; checking the TCRdb D call of TRBD1 is not possible without DNA. Germline V gives CDR1 ENHRY, CDR2 SYGVKD. CDR3 size: 14 residues. CDR3 region: CAIRRQVAADTQYF.

V and J are TRBV10-3 and TRBJ2-7; TCRdb's D gene call, TRBD2, goes unchecked for lack of DNA. The germline V gene has CDR1 ENHRY and CDR2 SYGVKD. This CDR3 has 13 amino acids. CDR3 sequence: CATSAGGAYEQYF.

The chain links TRBV6-5 to TRBJ2-5; the TCRdb D gene call, TRBD2, has no DNA to confirm it. The germline CDR1 and CDR2 sequences are MNHEY and SVGAGI. The CDR3 has 15 amino acids. CDR3 protein: CASSYQLATQETQYF.

The rearrangement links TRBV11-2 to TRBJ1-4. This CDR3 comprises 16 residues. CDR1 SGHAT and CDR2 FQNNGV come from the germline V gene. CDR3 region: CASSLGQQEGDEKLFF.

This sequence joins TRBV12-3 or TRBV12-4 and TRBJ1-1. This CDR3 contains 13 residues. The CDR3 is CASSGVGGLEAFF.